Here is one TCR beta chain with its context. Its antigen is not known. This sample is drawn from a study of T cell responses to AZD1222 COVID-19 vaccine. General study points: Without day 14 samples, only post-peak T cell repertoires were studied.

Profiling relied on immunoSEQ multiplex PCR, and the TCRdb table lists in-frame clones only, not all of them. Among about 130,000 clones listed, roughly 88% were seen once. The ends were cut back, 2 bases at V and 2 bases at J, with 11 bases in the middle. CDR3 length equals 15 residues. CDR1 SGHTS and CDR2 YDEGEE come from the germline V gene. Sequenced material: peripheral blood, taken on day 0 of AZD1222 vaccination. The chain has TRBV5-8 and TRBJ1-5; D remains ambiguous. The clonotype was recovered from an adult in good health. CDR3: CASSFEQLGNQPQHF. DNA of the CDR3: TGTGCCAGCAGCTTTGAGCAGCTGGGCAATCAGCCCCAGCATTTT.